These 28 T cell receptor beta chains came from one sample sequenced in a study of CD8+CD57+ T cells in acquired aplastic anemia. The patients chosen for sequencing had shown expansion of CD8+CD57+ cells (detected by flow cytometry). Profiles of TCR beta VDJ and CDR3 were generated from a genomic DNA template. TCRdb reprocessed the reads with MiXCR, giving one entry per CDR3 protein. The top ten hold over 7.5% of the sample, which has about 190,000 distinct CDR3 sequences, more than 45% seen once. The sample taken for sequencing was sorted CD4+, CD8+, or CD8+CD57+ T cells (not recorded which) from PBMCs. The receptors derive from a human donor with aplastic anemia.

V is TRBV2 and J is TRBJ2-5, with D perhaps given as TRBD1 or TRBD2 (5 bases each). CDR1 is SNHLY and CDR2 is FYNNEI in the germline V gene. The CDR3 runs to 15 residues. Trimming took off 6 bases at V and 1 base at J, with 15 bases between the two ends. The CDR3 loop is CASSPARGLQETQYF. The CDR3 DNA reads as TGTGCCAGCAGCCCCGCCCGGGGCCTCCAAGAGACCCAGTACTTC. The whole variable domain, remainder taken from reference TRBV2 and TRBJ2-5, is EPEVTQTPSHQVTQMGQEVILRCVPISNHLYFYWYRQILGQKVEFLVSFYNNEISEKSEIFDDQFSVERPDGSNFTLKIRSTKLEDSAMYFCASSPARGLQETQYFGPGTRLLVL.

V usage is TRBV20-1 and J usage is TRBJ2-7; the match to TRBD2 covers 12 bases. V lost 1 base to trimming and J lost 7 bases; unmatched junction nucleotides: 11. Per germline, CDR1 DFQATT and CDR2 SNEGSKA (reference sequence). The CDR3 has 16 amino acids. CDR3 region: CSARAKTSGSYNEQYF. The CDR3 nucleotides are TGCAGTGCTAGAGCCAAGACTAGCGGGAGTTACAATGAGCAGTACTTC.

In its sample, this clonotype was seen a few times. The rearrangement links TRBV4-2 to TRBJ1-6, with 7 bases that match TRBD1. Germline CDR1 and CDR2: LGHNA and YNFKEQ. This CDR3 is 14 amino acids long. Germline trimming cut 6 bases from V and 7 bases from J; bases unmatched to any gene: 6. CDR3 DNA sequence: TGTGCCAGCAGTCCGGGACAGCGAAATTCACCCCTCCACTTT. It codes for CASSPGQRNSPLHF.

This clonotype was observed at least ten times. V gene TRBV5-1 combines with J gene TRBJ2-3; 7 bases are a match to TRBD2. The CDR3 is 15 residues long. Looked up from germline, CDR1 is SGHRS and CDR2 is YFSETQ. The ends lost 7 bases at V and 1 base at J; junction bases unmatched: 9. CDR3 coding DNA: TGCGCCAGCCAAGAACTAGCGATCGGCACAGATACGCAGTATTTT. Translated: CASQELAIGTDTQYF.

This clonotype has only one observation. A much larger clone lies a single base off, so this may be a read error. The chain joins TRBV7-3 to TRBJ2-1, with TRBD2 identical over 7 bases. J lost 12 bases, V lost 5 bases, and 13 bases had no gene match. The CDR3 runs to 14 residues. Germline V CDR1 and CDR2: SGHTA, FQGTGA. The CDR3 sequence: CASSPNRDYGGQFF. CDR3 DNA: TGTGCCAGCAGCCCAAACCGGGACTACGGTGGGCAGTTCTTC. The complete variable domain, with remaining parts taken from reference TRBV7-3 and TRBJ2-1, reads GAGVSQTPSNKVTEKGKYVELRCDPISGHTALYWYRQSLGQGPEFLIYFQGTGAADDSGLPNDRFFAVRPEGSVSTLKIQRTERGDSAVYLCASSPNRDYGGQFFGPGTRLTVL.

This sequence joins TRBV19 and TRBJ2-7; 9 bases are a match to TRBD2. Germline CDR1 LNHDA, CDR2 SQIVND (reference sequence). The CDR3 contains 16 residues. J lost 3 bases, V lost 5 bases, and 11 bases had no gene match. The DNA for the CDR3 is TGTGCCAGTAGTCTAATAGCGGGAGATGTTAACTACGAGCAGTACTTC. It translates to CASSLIAGDVNYEQYF.

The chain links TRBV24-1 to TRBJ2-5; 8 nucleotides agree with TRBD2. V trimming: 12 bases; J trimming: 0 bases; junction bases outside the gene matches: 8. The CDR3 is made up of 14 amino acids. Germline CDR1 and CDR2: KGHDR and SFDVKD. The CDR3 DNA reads TGTGCCTCCGACAGCGGGAGCCACCAAGAGACCCAGTACTTC. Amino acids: CASDSGSHQETQYF.

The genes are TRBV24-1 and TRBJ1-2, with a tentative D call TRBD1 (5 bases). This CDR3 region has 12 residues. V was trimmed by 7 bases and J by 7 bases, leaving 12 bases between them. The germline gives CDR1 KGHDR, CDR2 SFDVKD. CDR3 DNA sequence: TGTGCCACCAGCTCGCAGGGAGTTGGCTACACCTTC. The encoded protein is CATSSQGVGYTF.

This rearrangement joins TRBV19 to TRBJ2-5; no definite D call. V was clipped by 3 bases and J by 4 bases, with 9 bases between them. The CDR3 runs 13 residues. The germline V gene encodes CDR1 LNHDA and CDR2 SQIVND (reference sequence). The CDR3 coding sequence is TGTGCCAGTAGTATCTCGTCCCGAGAGACCCAGTACTTC. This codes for CASSISSRETQYF. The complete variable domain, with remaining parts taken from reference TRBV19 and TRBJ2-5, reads DGGITQSPKYLFRKEGQNVTLSCEQNLNHDAMYWYRQDPGQGLRLIYYSQIVNDFQKGDIAEGYSVSREKKESFPLTVTSAQKNPTAFYLCASSISSRETQYFGPGTRLLVL.

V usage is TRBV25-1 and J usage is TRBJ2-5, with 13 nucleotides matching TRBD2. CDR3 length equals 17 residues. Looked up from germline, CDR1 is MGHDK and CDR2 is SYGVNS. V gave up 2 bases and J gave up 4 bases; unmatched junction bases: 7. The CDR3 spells CASSEPWTSGSGETQYF. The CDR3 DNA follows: TGTGCCAGCAGTGAACCCTGGACTAGCGGGAGTGGAGAGACCCAGTACTTC.

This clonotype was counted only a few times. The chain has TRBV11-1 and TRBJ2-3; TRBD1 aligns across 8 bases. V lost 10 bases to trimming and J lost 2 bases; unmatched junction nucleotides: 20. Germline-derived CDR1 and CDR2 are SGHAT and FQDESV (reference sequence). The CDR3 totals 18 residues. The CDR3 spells CAIALSPGGRGPTDTQYF. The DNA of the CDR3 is TGTGCCATCGCCCTTTCGCCCGGGGGCAGGGGGCCCACAGATACGCAGTATTTT.

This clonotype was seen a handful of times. In DNA form, the CDR3 reads TGCAGCGTTCGGGTAGGAGGTGAGCAGTTCTTC. This gives the protein CSVRVGGEQFF. The rearrangement uses TRBV29-1 and TRBJ2-1; possible D gene TRBD2, 5 bases. Germline V gives CDR1 SQVTM, CDR2 ANQGSEA. The CDR3 sequence is 11 residues long. The V and J ends lost 5 bases and 9 bases respectively, with 11 bases between them.

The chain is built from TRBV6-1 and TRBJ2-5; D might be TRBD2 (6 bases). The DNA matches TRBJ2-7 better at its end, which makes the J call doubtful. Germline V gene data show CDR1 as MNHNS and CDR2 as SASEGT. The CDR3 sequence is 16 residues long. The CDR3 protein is CASSEEEGLGSYEQYF. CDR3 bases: TGTGCCAGCAGTGAAGAGGAGGGGCTCGGTTCCTACGAGCAGTACTTC.

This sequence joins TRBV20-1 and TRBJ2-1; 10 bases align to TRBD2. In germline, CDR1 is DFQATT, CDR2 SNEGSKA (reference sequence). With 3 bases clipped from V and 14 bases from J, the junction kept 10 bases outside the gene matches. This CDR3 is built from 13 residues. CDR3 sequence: CSARGLAGVMEFF. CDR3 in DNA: TGCAGTGCTAGGGGGCTAGCGGGAGTAATGGAGTTCTTC.

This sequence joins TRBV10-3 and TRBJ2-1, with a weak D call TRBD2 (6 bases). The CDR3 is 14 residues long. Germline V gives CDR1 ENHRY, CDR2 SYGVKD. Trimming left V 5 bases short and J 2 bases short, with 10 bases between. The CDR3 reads CAISKGGAYNEQFF. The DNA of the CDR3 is TGTGCCATCAGTAAAGGAGGGGCCTACAATGAGCAGTTCTTC.

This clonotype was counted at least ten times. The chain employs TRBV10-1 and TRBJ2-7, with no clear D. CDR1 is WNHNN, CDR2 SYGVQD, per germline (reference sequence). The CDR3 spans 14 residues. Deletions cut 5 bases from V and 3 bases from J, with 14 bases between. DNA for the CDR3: TGCGCCAGCAGTCGATCAGGAGCCGACTACGAGCAGTACTTC. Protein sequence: CASSRSGADYEQYF.

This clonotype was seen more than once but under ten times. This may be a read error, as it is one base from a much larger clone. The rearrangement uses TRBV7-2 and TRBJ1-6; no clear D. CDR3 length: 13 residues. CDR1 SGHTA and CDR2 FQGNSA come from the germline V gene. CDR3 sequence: CASSRVNSSPLHF. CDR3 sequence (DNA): TGCGCCAGCAGCCGAGTTAATAGTTCACCCCTCCACTTT.

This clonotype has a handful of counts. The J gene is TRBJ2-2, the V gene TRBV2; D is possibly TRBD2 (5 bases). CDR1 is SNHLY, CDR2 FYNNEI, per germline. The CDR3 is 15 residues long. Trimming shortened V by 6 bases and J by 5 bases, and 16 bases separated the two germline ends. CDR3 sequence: CASSLSWGVTGELFF. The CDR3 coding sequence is TGTGCCAGCAGCCTTTCCTGGGGAGTAACCGGGGAGCTGTTTTTT.

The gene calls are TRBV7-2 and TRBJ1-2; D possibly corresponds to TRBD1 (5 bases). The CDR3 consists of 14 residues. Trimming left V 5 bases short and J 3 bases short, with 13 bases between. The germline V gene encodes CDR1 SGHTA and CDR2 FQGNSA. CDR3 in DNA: TGTGCCAGCAGCCCGGCTTGGGGGGACTATGGCTACACCTTC. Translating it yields CASSPAWGDYGYTF.

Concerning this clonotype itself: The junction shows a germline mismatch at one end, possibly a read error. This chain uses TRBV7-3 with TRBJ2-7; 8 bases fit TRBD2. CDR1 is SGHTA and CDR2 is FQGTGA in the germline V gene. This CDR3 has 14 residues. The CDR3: CASSLGGGPSEPYF. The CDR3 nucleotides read TGTGCCAGCAGCTTAGGCGGGGGGCCCTCGGAGCCGTACTTC.

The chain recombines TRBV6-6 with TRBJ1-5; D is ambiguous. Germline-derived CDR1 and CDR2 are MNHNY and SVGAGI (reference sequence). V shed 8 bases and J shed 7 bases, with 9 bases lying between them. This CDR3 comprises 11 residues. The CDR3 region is CASGGAQPQHF. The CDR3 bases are TGTGCCAGCGGAGGAGCCCAGCCCCAGCATTTT.

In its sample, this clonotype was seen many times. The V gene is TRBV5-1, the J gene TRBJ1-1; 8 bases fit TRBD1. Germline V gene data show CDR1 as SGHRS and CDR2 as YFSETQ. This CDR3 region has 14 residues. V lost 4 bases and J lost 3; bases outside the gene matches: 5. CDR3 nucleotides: TGCGCCAGCAGCATAGGGACAGGATACACTGAAGCTTTCTTT. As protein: CASSIGTGYTEAFF.

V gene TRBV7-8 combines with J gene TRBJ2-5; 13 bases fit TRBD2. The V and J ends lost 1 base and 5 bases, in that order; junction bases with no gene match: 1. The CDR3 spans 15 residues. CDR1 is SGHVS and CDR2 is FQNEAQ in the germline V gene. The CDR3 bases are TGTGCCAGCAGCTTAGGGACTAGCGGGAGCGAGACCCAGTACTTC. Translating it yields CASSLGTSGSETQYF.

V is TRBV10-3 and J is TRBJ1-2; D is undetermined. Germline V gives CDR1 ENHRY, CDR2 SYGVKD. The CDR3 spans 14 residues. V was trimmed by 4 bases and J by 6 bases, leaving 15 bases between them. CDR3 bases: TGTGCCATCAGTGGGGGAGAATGGGAACATGGCTACACCTTC. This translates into CAISGGEWEHGYTF.

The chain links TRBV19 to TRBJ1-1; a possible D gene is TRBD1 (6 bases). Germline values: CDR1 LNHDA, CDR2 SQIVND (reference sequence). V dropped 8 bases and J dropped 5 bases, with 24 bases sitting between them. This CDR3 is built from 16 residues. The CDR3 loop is CASARASERQATEAFF. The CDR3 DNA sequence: TGTGCCAGTGCTAGGGCATCCGAACGACAGGCTACTGAAGCTTTCTTT.

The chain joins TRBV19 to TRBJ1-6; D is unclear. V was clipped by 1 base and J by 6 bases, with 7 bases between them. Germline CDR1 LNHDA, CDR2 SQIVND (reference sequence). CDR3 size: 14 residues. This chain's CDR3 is CASSIGTTNSPLHF. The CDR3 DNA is TGTGCCAGTAGTATAGGGACTACTAATTCACCCCTCCACTTT.

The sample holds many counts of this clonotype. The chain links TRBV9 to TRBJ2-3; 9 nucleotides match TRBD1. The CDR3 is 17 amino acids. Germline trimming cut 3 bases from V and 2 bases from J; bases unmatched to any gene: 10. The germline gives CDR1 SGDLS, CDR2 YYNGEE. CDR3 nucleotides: TGTGCCAGCAGCGACCACCCCGGGACAGGGAACACAGATACGCAGTATTTT. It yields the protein CASSDHPGTGNTDTQYF.

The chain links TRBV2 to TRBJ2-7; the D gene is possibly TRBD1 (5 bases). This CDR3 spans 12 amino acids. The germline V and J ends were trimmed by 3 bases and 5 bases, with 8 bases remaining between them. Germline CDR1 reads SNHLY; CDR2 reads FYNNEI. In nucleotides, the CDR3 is TGTGCCAGCAGTGAGTGGGGCAACGAGCAGTACTTC. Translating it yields CASSEWGNEQYF.